Here is one T cell receptor (beta chain) with its context. The CDR3 has 14 amino acids. The V segment lost 7 bases and the J segment 7 bases; nucleotides outside the gene matches: 9. Germline V gene data show CDR1 as SEHNR and CDR2 as FQNEAQ (reference sequence). These data are taken from a study of blood T cell repertoires in COVID-19. Only in-frame clones appear in the TCRdb table, and some are missing; sequencing was by immunoSEQ multiplex PCR. The top ten hold 2.2% of the sample, which has about 200,000 clones, 85% to 90% seen once. This sequence originates from a woman aged 45-65 years with acute or convalescent COVID-19. Sequencing used peripheral blood. This rearrangement joins TRBV7-9 to TRBJ1-4; 7 nucleotides agree with TRBD1. This chain's CDR3 is CASMRQGSSEKLFF. The CDR3 DNA is TGTGCCAGCATGAGACAGGGATCGAGTGAAAAACTGTTTTTT. Looking up the rest from reference TRBV7-9 and TRBJ1-4 gives the full variable domain: DTGVSQNPRHKITKRGQNVTFRCDPISEHNRLYWYRQTLGQGPEFLTYFQNEAQLEKSRLLSDRFSAERPKGSFSTLEIQRTEQGDSAMYLCASMRQGSSEKLFFGSGTQLSVL.